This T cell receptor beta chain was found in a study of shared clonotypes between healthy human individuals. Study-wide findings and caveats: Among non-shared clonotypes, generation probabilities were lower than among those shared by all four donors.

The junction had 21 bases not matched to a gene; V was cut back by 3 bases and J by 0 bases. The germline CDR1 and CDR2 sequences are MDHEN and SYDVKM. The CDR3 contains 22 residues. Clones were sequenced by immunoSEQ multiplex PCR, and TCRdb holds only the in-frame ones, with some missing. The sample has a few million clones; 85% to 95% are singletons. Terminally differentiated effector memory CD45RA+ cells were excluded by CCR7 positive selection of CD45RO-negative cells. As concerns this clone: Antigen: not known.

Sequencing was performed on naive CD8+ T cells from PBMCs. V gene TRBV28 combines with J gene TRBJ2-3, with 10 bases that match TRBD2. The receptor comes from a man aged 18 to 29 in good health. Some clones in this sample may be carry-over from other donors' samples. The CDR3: CASSFEGAPSGRPPGSTDTQYF. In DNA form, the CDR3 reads TGTGCCAGCAGTTTTGAAGGGGCACCTAGCGGGAGACCACCCGGGAGCACAGATACGCAGTATTTT.